The entry below describes one T cell receptor beta chain. Sequence at one end of the junction differs from germline and may be a read error. This entry belongs to a study of blood T cell repertoires in COVID-19. The CDR3 has 10 residues. CDR1 MDHEN and CDR2 SYDVKM come from the germline V gene. Measured with immunoSEQ multiplex PCR; TCRdb has only the in-frame clones, and not every one. Of under 300,000 clones listed, approximately 90% are singletons. The sequenced sample consisted of PBMCs or T cells enriched from blood (not recorded which). The receptor was isolated from a woman aged 55-69 years in a cohort exposed to, infected with or recovered from COVID-19 (not recorded which). V and J are TRBV28 and TRBJ2-1, with D perhaps matching TRBD2 (6 bases). CDR3 amino acids: CPGGDGEQFF. The CDR3 DNA is TGCCCCGGCGGGGACGGTGAGCAGTTCTTC.